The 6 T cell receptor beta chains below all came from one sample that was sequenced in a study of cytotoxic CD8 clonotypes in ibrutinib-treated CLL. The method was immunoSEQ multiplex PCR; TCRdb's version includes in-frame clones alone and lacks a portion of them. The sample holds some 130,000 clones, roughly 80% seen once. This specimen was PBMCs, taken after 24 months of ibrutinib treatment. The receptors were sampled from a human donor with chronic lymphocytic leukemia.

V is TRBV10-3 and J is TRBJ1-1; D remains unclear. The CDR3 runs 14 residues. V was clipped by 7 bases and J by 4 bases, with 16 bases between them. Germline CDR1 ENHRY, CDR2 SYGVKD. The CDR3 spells CAIKGAPEGTEAFF. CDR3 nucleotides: TGTGCCATCAAAGGTGCTCCCGAGGGCACTGAAGCTTTCTTT.

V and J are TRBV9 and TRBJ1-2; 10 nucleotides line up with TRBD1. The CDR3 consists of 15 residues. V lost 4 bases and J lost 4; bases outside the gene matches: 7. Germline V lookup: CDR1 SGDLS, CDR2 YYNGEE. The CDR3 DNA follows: TGTGCCAGCAGCTCCCGGGACAGGGGTCTCTATGGCTACACCTTC. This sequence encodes CASSSRDRGLYGYTF. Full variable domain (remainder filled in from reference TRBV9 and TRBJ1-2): DSGVTQTPKHLITATGQRVTLRCSPRSGDLSVYWYQQSLDQGLQFLIQYYNGEERAKGNILERFSAQQFPDLHSELNLSSLELGDSALYFCASSSRDRGLYGYTFGSGTRLTVV.

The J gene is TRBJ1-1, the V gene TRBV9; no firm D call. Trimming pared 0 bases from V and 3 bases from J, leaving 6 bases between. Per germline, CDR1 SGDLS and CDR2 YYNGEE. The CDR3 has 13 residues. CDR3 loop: CASSVVVDTEAFF. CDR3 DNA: TGTGCCAGCAGCGTAGTGGTGGACACTGAAGCTTTCTTT.

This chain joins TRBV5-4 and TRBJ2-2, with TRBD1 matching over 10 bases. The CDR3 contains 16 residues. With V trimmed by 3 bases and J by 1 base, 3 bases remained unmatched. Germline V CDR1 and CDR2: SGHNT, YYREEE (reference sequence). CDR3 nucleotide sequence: TGTGCCAGCAGCTCCCGGGACAGGGGGAACACCGGGGAGCTGTTTTTT. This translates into CASSSRDRGNTGELFF.

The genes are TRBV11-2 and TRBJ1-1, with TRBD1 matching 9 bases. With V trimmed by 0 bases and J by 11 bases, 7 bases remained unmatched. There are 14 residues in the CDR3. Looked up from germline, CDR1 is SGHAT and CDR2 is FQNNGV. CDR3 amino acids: CASSLDPGTGSAFF. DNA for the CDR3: TGTGCCAGCAGCTTAGATCCCGGGACAGGGTCGGCTTTCTTT.

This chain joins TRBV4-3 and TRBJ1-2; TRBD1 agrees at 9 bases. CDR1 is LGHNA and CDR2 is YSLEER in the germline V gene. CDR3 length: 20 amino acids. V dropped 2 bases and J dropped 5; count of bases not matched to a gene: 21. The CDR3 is CASSQLWFTGQGQTLYGYTF. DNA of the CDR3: TGCGCCAGCAGCCAACTCTGGTTTACTGGACAGGGGCAGACGCTTTATGGCTACACCTTC.